A single sample gave rise to the 10 T cell receptor beta chains below, sequenced in a study of T cells in Graves' hyperthyroidism and ophthalmopathy. The investigators amplified TCR beta CDR3 regions from RNA transcripts. The HTBI primer set drove a first-round RT-PCR of the TCR CDR3. TCRdb analysed the multiplex PCR reads with MiXCR anew, one entry per CDR3 protein. In the table there are about 410,000 distinct CDR3 sequences, more than 12% of which are singletons. The sample was blood. All receptors derive from a woman in her twenties or thirties with Graves' ophthalmopathy.

At least ten counts were recorded for this clonotype. This chain joins TRBV6-1 and TRBJ2-3; weak D call: TRBD2 (5 bases). The V end lost 6 bases, the J end lost 2 bases, and 18 bases lay between the germline ends. The CDR3 totals 16 residues. Germline-derived CDR1 and CDR2 are MNHNS and SASEGT. CDR3 nucleotide sequence: TGTGCCAGCAGGGACTCACTCCTAGACAACACAGATACGCAGTATTTT. Translated: CASRDSLLDNTDTQYF.

This clonotype has only a few counts. The chain links TRBV24-1 to TRBJ1-1; 7 bases match TRBD1. The junction had 5 bases not matched to a gene; V was cut back by 7 bases and J by 1 base. Germline assignment: CDR1 KGHDR and CDR2 SFDVKD. The CDR3 consists of 14 residues. CDR3 DNA sequence: TGTGCCACCAGGGCAGGGGGGCCGAACACTGAAGCTTTCTTT. Its protein is CATRAGGPNTEAFF.

The sample holds a few counts of this clonotype. The rearrangement links TRBV9 to TRBJ2-2, with 8 bases identical to TRBD1. The CDR3 has 16 amino acids. Germline lookup yields CDR1 SGDLS and CDR2 YYNGEE. J gave up 8 bases and V 3 bases, and 12 bases lay outside the gene matches. DNA of the CDR3: TGTGCCAGCAGCGCCCCGGGACAGGCTGGCGGGGGGGAGCTGTTTTTT. Protein: CASSAPGQAGGGELFF. The full variable domain, completed using reference TRBV9 and TRBJ2-2, is DSGVTQTPKHLITATGQRVTLRCSPRSGDLSVYWYQQSLDQGLQFLIQYYNGEERAKGNILERFSAQQFPDLHSELNLSSLELGDSALYFCASSAPGQAGGGELFFGEGSRLTVL.

This clonotype was seen many times. This chain joins TRBV28 and TRBJ2-3; perhaps TRBD1 as D (5 bases). This CDR3 comprises 19 residues. Germline-derived CDR1 and CDR2 are MDHEN and SYDVKM. The germline V and J ends were trimmed by 4 bases and 2 bases, with 25 bases remaining between them. CDR3 in amino acids: CASSSTWTKVTSATDTQYF. Written as DNA, the CDR3 is TGTGCCAGCAGTTCAACTTGGACAAAAGTAACCTCTGCCACAGATACGCAGTATTTT. Variable domain in full (rest from reference TRBV28 and TRBJ2-3): DVKVTQSSRYLVKRTGEKVFLECVQDMDHENMFWYRQDPGLGLRLIYFSYDVKMKEKGDIPEGYSVSREKKERFSLILESASTNQTSMYLCASSSTWTKVTSATDTQYFGPGTRLTVL.

The gene calls are TRBV6-1 and TRBJ2-2; no firm D call. CDR1 and CDR2 from the germline V gene are MNHNS and SASEGT. V was clipped by 2 bases and J by 6 bases, with 19 bases between them. This CDR3 has 17 amino acids. The CDR3 protein is CASSERAPGPLAGELFF. CDR3 DNA: TGTGCCAGCAGTGAAAGGGCGCCCGGGCCACTGGCCGGGGAGCTGTTTTTT.

This clonotype was counted only a few times. The CDR3 does not close with the conserved phenylalanine or tryptophan, likely indicating a read error. The chain joins TRBV28 to TRBJ2-3, with TRBD2 matching 12 bases. The CDR3 runs 18 residues. Trimming took 4 bases from V and 0 from J; bases not matched to a gene: 8. CDR1 and CDR2 from the germline V gene are MDHEN and SYDVKM. As DNA, the CDR3 is TGTGCCAGCAGTTACGTCGCTAGCGGGAGGGATAGCACAGATACGCAGTATCTT. Its translation is CASSYVASGRDSTDTQYL.

This clonotype was found many times. The chain couples TRBV7-2 to TRBJ1-5; no definite D call. The CDR3 is 12 amino acids. Germline values: CDR1 SGHTA, CDR2 FQGNSA. The germline V and J ends were trimmed by 5 bases and 6 bases, with 8 bases remaining between them. CDR3 protein: CASSAGLQPQHF. The CDR3 nucleotides read TGTGCCAGCAGCGCCGGGCTTCAGCCCCAGCATTTT.

In this sample, this clonotype turned up a few times. This sequence joins TRBV27 and TRBJ1-6, with D tentatively TRBD1 (5 bases). The V gene's germline CDR1 is MNHEY and CDR2 SMNVEV (reference sequence). CDR3 length equals 15 residues. Trimming stripped 1 base from V and 15 bases from J, with 19 bases between. The CDR3 DNA sequence: TGTGCCAGCAGTTTATGGGGGGACGTGGAATCGGTCCTCCACTTT. It translates to CASSLWGDVESVLHF.

This clonotype was seen at least ten times. The J gene is TRBJ2-7, the V gene TRBV7-3; D possibly uses TRBD1 or TRBD2 (5 bases each). The CDR3 length is 14 residues. From germline, CDR1 is SGHTA and CDR2 FQGTGA. The germline V and J ends were trimmed by 2 bases and 2 bases, with 10 bases remaining between them. The CDR3 protein is CASSLFRGPYEQYF. CDR3 nucleotide sequence: TGTGCCAGCAGCTTATTTCGGGGCCCCTACGAGCAGTACTTC.

A few counts support this clonotype. CDR3 amino acids: CASSPEGLAGEETQYF. CDR3 sequence (DNA): TGTGCCAGCAGCCCCGAGGGTCTAGCGGGGGAAGAGACCCAGTACTTC. The chain combines TRBV7-6 with TRBJ2-5, with 10 nucleotides matching TRBD2. Per the germline V gene, CDR1 is SGHVS and CDR2 is FNYEAQ. This CDR3 region has 16 residues. With 5 bases clipped from V and 3 bases from J, the junction kept 9 bases outside the gene matches.